Each of the 14 T cell receptor beta chains below was sequenced from the same sample in a study of T cell clonality in common variable immunodeficiency. Assay used: immunoSEQ multiplex PCR; TCRdb lists only in-frame clones, some missing. The specimen's table records several thousand clones. Findings of the study overall: Common variable immunodeficiency TCR beta sequences reportedly had fewer deletions and N-nucleotide insertions.

For these receptors, no antigen is known. Source material: peripheral blood mononuclear cells. The receptor source for this set is a human donor with common variable immunodeficiency.

For this clone: The read is 3 residues too short to cover the CDR3 end, so that end is filled in from the germline J gene. This sequence joins TRBV19 and TRBJ2-3, with TRBD1 identical over 10 bases. Per germline, CDR1 LNHDA and CDR2 SQIVND (reference sequence). The CDR3 has 15 amino acids. The V and J ends lost 5 bases and 4 bases, in that order; junction bases with no gene match: 6. Partial CDR3 DNA: TGTGCCAGTAGTCCCTGGACAGGGGGTCCAGATACG. This codes for CASSPWTGGPDT. The entire CDR3 protein reads CASSPWTGGPDTQYF.

To note about this clone: From the germline J gene comes the end of the CDR3, since the read stops 3 residues before it. The gene calls are TRBV5-1 and TRBJ2-5; 12 bases map to TRBD2. CDR1 and CDR2 (germline): SGHRS, YFSETQ. Trimming removed 3 bases from V and 0 bases from J; junction bases left unmatched: 3. The CDR3 length is 16 residues. The covered CDR3 bases are TGCGCCAGCAGCTCAACTAGCGGGGGGTACCAAGAGACC. It encodes CASSSTSGGYQET. The entire CDR3 protein is CASSSTSGGYQETQYF.

Of note for this clone: Coverage ceases 3 residues before the CDR3 finishes, and the germline J gene fills in the end. This sequence joins TRBV19 and TRBJ1-1; D gene ambiguous. Germline V CDR1 and CDR2: LNHDA, SQIVND (reference sequence). Trimming removed 3 bases from V and 4 bases from J, with 6 bases in between. The CDR3 consists of 12 residues. The sequenced part of the CDR3 DNA is TGTGCCAGTAGTATGCCCGGCACTGAA. Its translation: CASSMPGTE. The whole CDR3 protein reads CASSMPGTEAFF. Variable domain in full (rest from reference TRBV19 and TRBJ1-1): DGGITQSPKYLFRKEGQNVTLSCEQNLNHDAMYWYRQDPGQGLRLIYYSQIVNDFQKGDIAEGYSVSREKKESFPLTVTSAQKNPTAFYLCASSMPGTEAFFGQGTRLTVV.

Regarding this clone: With the read ending 3 residues before the CDR3 end, the germline J gene is used to fill in that end. This chain uses TRBV6-2 or TRBV6-3 with TRBJ2-7, with 8 positions matching TRBD1. This CDR3 has 15 amino acids. Trimming cost V 8 bases and J 5 bases; bases outside gene matches: 14. In germline, CDR1 is MNHEY, CDR2 SVGEGT. The CDR3 region is CASSQGLGQGNEQYF. CDR3 DNA (partial): TGTGCCAGCTCGCAAGGTCTAGGACAGGGCAACGAG.

As for this clone: The read gets to within 3 residues of the CDR3 end, and the germline J gene fills in the rest. The chain joins TRBV19 to TRBJ2-7; TRBD2 aligns across 15 bases. The junction had 8 bases not matched to a gene; V was cut back by 5 bases and J by 0 bases. CDR3 length equals 18 residues. Per germline, CDR1 LNHDA and CDR2 SQIVND (reference sequence). Incomplete CDR3 DNA: TGTGCCAGTAGTTCCGGGACTAGCGGGGGGCTCAGCTCCTACGAG. Its translation: CASSSGTSGGLSSYE. The full CDR3 is CASSSGTSGGLSSYEQYF. Filled out from reference TRBV19 and TRBJ2-7, the complete variable domain reads DGGITQSPKYLFRKEGQNVTLSCEQNLNHDAMYWYRQDPGQGLRLIYYSQIVNDFQKGDIAEGYSVSREKKESFPLTVTSAQKNPTAFYLCASSSGTSGGLSSYEQYFGPGTRLTVT.

As regards this clone: Read data end 3 residues before the CDR3 end; the end is taken from the germline J gene. This chain joins TRBV5-1 and TRBJ2-3; D ambiguous. Trimming stripped 5 bases from V and 2 bases from J, with 12 bases between. Germline assignment: CDR1 SGHRS and CDR2 YFSETQ. This CDR3 contains 14 residues. The CDR3 protein is CASRAAAPTDTQYF. The CDR3 bases that were read are TGCGCCAGCAGGGCCGCGGCCCCCACAGATACG.

To note about this clone: The CDR3 is cut off 3 residues early in the read; its end comes from the germline J gene. The chain joins TRBV13 to TRBJ2-3; TRBD2 is a possible D gene (5 bases). The CDR3 totals 13 residues. V was shortened by 8 bases and J by 4 bases, with 13 bases between the two germline ends. From germline, CDR1 is PRHDT and CDR2 FYEKMQ (reference sequence). The CDR3 sequence: CASGLAGADTQYF. CDR3 DNA, as far as it was read: TGTGCCAGCGGGCTTGCGGGCGCAGATACG.

Details on this clone: Read sequence stops 3 residues before the CDR3 end, and the germline J gene provides the missing end. The V call is TRBV2, the J call TRBJ2-1; TRBD2 agrees at 9 bases. Germline V lookup: CDR1 SNHLY, CDR2 FYNNEI. The V and J ends lost 6 bases and 3 bases, in that order; junction bases with no gene match: 3. The CDR3 totals 14 residues. The CDR3 reads CASSLAGSYNEQFF. CDR3 DNA (partial): TGTGCCAGCAGCCTAGCGGGAAGCTACAATGAG.

This clone ranks as medium-sized (0.01 to 0.1%) in terms of frequency. The sequenced part of the CDR3 DNA is TGTGCCAGCAGGGAGGACAGGATGAACACTGAA. The encoded protein is CASREDRMNTE. From start to end, the CDR3 is CASREDRMNTEAFF. The rearrangement joins TRBV2 to TRBJ1-1; 7 positions match TRBD1. The read terminates 3 residues ahead of where the CDR3 ends, so the germline J gene completes it. With V trimmed by 6 bases and J by 0 bases, 4 bases remained unmatched. The CDR3 has 14 amino acids. CDR1 and CDR2 from the germline V gene are SNHLY and FYNNEI.

As regards this clone: The CDR3 end lies 3 residues beyond the end of the read and is filled in from the germline J gene. The V call is TRBV19, the J call TRBJ1-5; D is unresolved. Looked up from germline, CDR1 is LNHDA and CDR2 is SQIVND (reference sequence). The CDR3 is made up of 13 amino acids. Trimming took off 9 bases at V and 3 bases at J, with 12 bases between the two ends. The CDR3 reads CASERVPNQPQHF. Partial CDR3 DNA: TGTGCCAGCGAGAGGGTGCCCAATCAGCCC.

Measured by frequency, this clone is medium-sized. The read halts 3 residues ahead of the CDR3 end, with the missing end drawn from the germline J gene. This chain joins TRBV7-9 and TRBJ1-1, with 7 bases aligning to TRBD1. Germline V gene lookup returns CDR1 SEHNR and CDR2 FQNEAQ (reference sequence). The CDR3 spans 14 residues. The CDR3 DNA, read in part, is TGTGCCAGCAGCTTATCGGCAGGGGGGTCCGAA. Its translation is CASSLSAGGSE. The CDR3 in full is CASSLSAGGSEAFF.

Turning to this clone: The read terminates 3 residues before the CDR3 end, so the remaining end is supplied by the germline J gene. The rearrangement links TRBV7-2 to TRBJ1-6; TRBD1 might be the D (5 bases). V shed 5 bases and J shed 6 bases, with 11 bases lying between them. Germline CDR1 is SGHTA and CDR2 is FQGNSA. This CDR3 contains 14 residues. The DNA read from the CDR3 is TGTGCCAGCAGCACATCCGGGGGTAATTCACCC. This gives the protein CASSTSGGNSP. The entire CDR3 protein reads CASSTSGGNSPLHF.

As concerns this clone: The read finishes 3 residues shy of the CDR3 end, and the germline J gene is used to complete it. This chain uses TRBV5-6 with TRBJ2-3; 9 nucleotides agree with TRBD1. The CDR3 consists of 15 residues. V was clipped by 4 bases and J by 5 bases; unmatched bases: 8. CDR1 SGHDT and CDR2 YYEEEE come from the germline V gene. The chain's CDR3 is CASSLRDRAKDTQYF. The sequenced part of the CDR3 DNA is TGTGCCAGCAGCCTCCGGGACAGGGCAAAAGATACG.

This clone is deemed medium-sized (0.01 to 0.1%) by its frequency. The read falls 3 residues short of the CDR3 end, and the missing part is taken from the germline J gene. V usage is TRBV28 and J usage is TRBJ1-5; 8 bases agree with TRBD1. J gave up 5 bases and V 7 bases, and 7 bases lay outside the gene matches. In germline, CDR1 is MDHEN, CDR2 SYDVKM. The CDR3 contains 14 residues. The part of the CDR3 DNA that was read is TGTGCCAGCACCGAAGGGACAGGCTATCAGCCC. Its protein is CASTEGTGYQP. The entire CDR3 protein is CASTEGTGYQPQHF.